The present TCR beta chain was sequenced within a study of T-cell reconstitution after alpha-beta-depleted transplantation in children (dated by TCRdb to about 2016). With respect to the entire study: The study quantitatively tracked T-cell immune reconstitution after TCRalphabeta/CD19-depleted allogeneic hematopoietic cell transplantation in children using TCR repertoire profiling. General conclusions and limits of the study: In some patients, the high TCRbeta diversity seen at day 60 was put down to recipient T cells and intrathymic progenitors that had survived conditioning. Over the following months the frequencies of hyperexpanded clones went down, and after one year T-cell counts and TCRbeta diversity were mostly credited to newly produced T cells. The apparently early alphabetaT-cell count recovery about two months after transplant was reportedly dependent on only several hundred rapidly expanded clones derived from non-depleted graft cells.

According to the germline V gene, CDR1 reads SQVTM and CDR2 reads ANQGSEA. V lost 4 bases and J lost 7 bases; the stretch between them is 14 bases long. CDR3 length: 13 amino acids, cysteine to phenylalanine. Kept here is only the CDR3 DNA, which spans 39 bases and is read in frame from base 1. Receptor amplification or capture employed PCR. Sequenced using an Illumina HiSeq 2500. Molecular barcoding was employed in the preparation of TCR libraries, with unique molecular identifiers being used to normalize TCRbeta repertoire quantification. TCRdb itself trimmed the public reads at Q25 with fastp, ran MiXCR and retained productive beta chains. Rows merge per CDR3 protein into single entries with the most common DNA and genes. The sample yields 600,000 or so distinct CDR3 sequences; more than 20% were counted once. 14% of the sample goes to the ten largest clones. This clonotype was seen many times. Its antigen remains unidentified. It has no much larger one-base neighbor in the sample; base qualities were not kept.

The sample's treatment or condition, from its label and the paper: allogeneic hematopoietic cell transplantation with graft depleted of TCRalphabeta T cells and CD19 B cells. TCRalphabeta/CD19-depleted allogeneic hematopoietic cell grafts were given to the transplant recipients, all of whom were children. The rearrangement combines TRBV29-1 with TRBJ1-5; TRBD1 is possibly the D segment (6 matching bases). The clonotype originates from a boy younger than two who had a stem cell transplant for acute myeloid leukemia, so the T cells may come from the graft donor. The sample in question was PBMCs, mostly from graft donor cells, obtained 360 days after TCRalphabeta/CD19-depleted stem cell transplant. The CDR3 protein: CSVGGPQGQPQHF. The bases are TGCAGCGTTGGTGGTCCGCAGGGGCAGCCCCAGCATTTT.